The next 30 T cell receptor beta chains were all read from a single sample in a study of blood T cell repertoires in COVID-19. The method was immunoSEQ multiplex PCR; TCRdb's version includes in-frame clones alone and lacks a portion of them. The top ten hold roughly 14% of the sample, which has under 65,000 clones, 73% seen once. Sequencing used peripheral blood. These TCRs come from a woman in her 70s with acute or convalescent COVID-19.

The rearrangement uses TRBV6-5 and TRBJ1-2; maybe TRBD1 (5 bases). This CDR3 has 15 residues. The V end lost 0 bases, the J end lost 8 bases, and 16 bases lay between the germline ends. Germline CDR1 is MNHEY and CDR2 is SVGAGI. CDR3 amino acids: CASSYSGGGDGGYTF. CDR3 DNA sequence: TGTGCCAGCAGTTACTCGGGGGGAGGGGACGGGGGCTACACCTTC.

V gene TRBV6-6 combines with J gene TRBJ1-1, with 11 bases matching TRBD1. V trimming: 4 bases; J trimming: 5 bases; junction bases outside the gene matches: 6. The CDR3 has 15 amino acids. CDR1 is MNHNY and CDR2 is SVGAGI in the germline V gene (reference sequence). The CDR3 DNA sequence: TGTGCCAGCAGTTTCTCCGGGACAGGGGGGACTGAAGCTTTCTTT. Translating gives CASSFSGTGGTEAFF.

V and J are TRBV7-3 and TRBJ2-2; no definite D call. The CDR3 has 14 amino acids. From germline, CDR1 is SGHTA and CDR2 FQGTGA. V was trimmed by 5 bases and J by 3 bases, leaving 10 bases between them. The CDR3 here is CASSLRQDTGELFF. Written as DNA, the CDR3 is TGTGCCAGCAGCCTCAGACAAGACACCGGGGAGCTGTTTTTT.

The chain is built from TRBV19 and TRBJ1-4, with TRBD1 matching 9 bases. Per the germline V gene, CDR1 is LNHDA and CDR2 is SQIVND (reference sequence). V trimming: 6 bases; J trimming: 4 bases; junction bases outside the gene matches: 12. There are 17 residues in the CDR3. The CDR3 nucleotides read TGTGCCAGTAGCCTTTCCCCACCGGGACAGGGTAATGAAAAACTGTTTTTT. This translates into CASSLSPPGQGNEKLFF.

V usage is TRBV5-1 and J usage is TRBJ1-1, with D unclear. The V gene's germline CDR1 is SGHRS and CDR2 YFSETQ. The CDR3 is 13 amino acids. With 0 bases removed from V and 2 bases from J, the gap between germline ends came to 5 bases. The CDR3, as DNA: TGCGCCAGCAGCTTGGCAGGTAACACTGAAGCTTTCTTT. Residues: CASSLAGNTEAFF.

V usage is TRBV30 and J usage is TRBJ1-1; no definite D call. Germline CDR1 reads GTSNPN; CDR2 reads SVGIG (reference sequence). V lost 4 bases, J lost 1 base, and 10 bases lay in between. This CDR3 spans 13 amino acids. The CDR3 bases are TGTGCCTGGAATAGACGGAGGAACACTGAAGCTTTCTTT. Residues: CAWNRRRNTEAFF.

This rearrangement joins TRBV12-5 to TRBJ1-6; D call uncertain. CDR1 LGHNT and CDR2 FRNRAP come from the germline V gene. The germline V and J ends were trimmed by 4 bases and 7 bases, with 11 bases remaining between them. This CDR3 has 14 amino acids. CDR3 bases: TGTGCTAGTGGTTCTGGGGAGTGGAATTCACCCCTCCACTTT. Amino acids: CASGSGEWNSPLHF.

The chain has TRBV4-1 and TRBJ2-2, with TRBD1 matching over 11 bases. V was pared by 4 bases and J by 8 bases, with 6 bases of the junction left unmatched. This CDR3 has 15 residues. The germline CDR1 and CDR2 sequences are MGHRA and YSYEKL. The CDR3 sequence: CASSPGQGAGGELFF. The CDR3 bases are TGCGCCAGCAGCCCCGGACAGGGGGCTGGAGGGGAGCTGTTTTTT.

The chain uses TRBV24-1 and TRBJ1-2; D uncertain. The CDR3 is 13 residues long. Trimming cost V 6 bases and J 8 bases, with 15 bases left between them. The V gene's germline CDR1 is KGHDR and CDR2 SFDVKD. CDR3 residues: CATSNSFTKGYTF. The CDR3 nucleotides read TGTGCCACCAGTAACTCGTTCACCAAGGGCTACACCTTC.

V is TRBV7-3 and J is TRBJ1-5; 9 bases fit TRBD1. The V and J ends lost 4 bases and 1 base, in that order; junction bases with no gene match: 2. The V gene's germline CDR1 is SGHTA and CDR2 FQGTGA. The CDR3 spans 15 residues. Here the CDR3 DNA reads TGTGCCAGCAGCTCGGGACAGGGAAGCAATCAGCCCCAGCATTTT. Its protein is CASSSGQGSNQPQHF.

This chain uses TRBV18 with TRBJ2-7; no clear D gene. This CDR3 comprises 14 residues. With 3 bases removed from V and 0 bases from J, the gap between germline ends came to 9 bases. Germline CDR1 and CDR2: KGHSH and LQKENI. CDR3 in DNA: TGTGCCAGCTCACCCTACAGCCTCTCCTACGAGCAGTACTTC. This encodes CASSPYSLSYEQYF.

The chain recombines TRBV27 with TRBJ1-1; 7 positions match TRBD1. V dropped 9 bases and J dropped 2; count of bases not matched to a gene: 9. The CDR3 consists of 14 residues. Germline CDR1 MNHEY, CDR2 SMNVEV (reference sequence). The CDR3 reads CASSGDRSNTEAFF. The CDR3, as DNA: TGTGCCAGTTCCGGGGACAGATCCAACACTGAAGCTTTCTTT.

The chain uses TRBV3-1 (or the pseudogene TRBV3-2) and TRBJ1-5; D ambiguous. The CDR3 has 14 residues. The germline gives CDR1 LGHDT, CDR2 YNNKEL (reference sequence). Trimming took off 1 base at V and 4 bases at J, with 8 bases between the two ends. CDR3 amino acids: CASSQGGVNQPQHF. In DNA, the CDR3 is TGTGCCAGCAGCCAAGGGGGAGTTAATCAGCCCCAGCATTTT.

Written as DNA, the CDR3 is TGCGCCAGCAGTCAAAACGACAGGGGGGGAGAGCAGTACTTC. Translation gives CASSQNDRGGEQYF. This chain links TRBV23-1 with TRBJ2-7, with 9 bases matching TRBD1. TRBV23-1 carries the ORF label, with uncertain function. This CDR3 spans 14 amino acids. Unmatched junction bases numbered 6, after V lost 2 bases and J lost 7 bases.

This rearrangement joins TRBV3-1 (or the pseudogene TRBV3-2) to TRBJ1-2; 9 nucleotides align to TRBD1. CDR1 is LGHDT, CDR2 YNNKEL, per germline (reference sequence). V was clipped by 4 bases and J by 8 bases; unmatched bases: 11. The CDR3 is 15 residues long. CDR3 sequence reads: CASSLNLQGAGGYTF. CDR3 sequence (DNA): TGTGCCAGCAGCCTAAACCTACAGGGGGCAGGGGGCTACACCTTC.

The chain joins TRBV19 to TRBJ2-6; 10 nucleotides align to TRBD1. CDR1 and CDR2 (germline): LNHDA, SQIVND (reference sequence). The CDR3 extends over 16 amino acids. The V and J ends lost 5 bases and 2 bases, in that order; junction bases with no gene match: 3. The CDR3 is CASSPGTGAGANVLTF. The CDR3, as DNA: TGTGCCAGTAGTCCCGGGACAGGGGCTGGGGCCAACGTCCTGACTTTC.

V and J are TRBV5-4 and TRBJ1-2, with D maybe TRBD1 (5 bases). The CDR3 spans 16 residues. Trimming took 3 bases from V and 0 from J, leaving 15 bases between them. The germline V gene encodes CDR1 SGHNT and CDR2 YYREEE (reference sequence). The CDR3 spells CASSSGGRATNYGYTF. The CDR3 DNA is TGTGCCAGCAGCTCGGGAGGCAGGGCTACTAACTATGGCTACACCTTC.

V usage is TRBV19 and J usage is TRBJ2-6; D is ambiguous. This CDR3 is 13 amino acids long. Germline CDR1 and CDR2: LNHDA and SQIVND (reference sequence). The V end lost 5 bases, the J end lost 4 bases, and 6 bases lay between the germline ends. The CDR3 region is CASSLPGANVLTF. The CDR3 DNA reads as TGTGCCAGTAGTCTCCCGGGGGCCAACGTCCTGACTTTC. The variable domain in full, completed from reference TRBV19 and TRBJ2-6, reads DGGITQSPKYLFRKEGQNVTLSCEQNLNHDAMYWYRQDPGQGLRLIYYSQIVNDFQKGDIAEGYSVSREKKESFPLTVTSAQKNPTAFYLCASSLPGANVLTFGAGSRLTVL.

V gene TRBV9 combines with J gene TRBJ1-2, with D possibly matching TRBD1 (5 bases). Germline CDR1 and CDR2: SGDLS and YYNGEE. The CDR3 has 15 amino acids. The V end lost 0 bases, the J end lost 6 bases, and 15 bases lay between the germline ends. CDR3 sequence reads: CASSVGGGPLDGYTF. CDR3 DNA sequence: TGTGCCAGCAGCGTAGGGGGGGGACCGCTGGATGGCTACACCTTC.

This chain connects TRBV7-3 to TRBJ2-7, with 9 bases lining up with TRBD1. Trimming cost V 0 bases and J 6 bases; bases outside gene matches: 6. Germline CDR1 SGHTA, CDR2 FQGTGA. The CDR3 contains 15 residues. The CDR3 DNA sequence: TGTGCCAGCAGCTTAACGGGACAGGGTAACTCCGAGCAGTACTTC. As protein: CASSLTGQGNSEQYF.

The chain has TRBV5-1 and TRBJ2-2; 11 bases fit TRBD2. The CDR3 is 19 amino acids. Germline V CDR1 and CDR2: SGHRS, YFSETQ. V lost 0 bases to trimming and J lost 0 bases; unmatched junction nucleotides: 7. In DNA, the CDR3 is TGCGCCAGCAGCTTGGCCGGGCTAGCGGGGGGCCCGAACACCGGGGAGCTGTTTTTT. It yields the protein CASSLAGLAGGPNTGELFF.

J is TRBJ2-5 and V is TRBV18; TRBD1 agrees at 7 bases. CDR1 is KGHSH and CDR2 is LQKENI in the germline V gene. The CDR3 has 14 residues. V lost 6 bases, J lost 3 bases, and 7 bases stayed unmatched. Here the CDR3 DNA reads TGTGCCAGCTCCCACGGGACAGCTAAAGAGACCCAGTACTTC. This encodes CASSHGTAKETQYF.

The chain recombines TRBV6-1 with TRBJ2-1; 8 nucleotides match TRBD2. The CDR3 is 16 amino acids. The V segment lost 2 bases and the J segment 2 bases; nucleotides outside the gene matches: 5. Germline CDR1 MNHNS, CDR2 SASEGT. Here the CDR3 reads CASSELSGGAYNEQFF. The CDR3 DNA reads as TGTGCCAGCAGTGAACTCAGCGGGGGTGCCTACAATGAGCAGTTCTTC.

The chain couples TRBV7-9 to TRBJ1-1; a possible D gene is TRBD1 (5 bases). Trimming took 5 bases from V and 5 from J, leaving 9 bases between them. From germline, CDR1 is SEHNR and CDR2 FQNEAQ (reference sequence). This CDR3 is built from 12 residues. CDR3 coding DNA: TGTGCCAGCAGCATTCGGGGGACTGAAGCTTTCTTT. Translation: CASSIRGTEAFF.

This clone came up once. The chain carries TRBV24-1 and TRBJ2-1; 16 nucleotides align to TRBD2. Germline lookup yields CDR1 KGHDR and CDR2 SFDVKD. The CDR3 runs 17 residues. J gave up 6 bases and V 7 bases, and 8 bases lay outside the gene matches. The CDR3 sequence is CATRGPGLAGGTNEQFF. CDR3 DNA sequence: TGTGCCACCAGGGGACCGGGACTAGCGGGGGGGACCAATGAGCAGTTCTTC.

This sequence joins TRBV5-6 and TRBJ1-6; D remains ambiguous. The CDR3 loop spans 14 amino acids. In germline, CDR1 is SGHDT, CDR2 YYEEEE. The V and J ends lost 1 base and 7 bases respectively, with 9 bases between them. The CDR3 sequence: CASSLPTRNSPLHF. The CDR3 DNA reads TGTGCCAGCAGCTTGCCGACAAGGAATTCACCCCTCCACTTT. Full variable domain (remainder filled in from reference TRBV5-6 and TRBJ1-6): DAGVTQSPTHLIKTRGQQVTLRCSPKSGHDTVSWYQQALGQGPQFIFQYYEEEERQRGNFPDRFSGHQFPNYSSELNVNALLLGDSALYLCASSLPTRNSPLHFGNGTRLTVT.

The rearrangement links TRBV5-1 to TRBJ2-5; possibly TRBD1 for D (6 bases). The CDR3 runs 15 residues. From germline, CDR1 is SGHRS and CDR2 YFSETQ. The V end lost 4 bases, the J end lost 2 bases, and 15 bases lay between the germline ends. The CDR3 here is CASSPRPGTQETQYF. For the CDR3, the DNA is TGCGCCAGCAGCCCAAGACCGGGGACACAAGAGACCCAGTACTTC.

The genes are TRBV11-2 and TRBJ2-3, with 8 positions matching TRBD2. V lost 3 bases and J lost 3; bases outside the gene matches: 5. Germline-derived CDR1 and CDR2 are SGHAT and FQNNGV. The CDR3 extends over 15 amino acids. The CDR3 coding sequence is TGTGCCAGCAGCTTTGGACTAGCCCCAACAGATACGCAGTATTTT. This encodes CASSFGLAPTDTQYF.

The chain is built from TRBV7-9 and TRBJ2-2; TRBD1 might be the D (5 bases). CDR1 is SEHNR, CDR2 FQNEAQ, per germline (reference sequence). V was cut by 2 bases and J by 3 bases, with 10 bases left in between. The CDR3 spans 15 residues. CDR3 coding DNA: TGTGCCAGCAGCTTATGGGGCATCGACACCGGGGAGCTGTTTTTT. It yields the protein CASSLWGIDTGELFF.

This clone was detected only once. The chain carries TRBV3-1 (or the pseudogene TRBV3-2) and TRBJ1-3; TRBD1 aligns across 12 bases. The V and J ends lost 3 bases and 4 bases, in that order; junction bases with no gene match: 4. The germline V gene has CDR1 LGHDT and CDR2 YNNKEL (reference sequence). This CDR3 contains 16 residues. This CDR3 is CASSQGQGAGGNTIYF. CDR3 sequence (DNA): TGTGCCAGCAGCCAGGGACAGGGGGCAGGCGGAAACACCATATATTTT.